The clone carrying this T cell receptor (beta chain) was seen once. The CDR3 covers 14 residues. V was clipped by 6 bases and J by 5 bases, with 16 bases between them. Germline V gives CDR1 MNHNY, CDR2 SVGAGI (reference sequence). These data come from a study of blood T cells in healthy people across ages. A J-beta primer mix and a sample-barcoded 5' primer were used in a second PCR of roughly 6 to 11 cycles. Each cDNA molecule received a tag from a template-switch adaptor that had 12 random nucleotides. Each sample yielded at least 2.5 million CDR3-containing paired-end reads. TCRdb reprocessed the 5' RACE reads via MiXCR and lists one record per CDR3 protein. The data contain roughly 800,000 distinct CDR3 sequences, about 62% of them singletons.

The TCR was taken from a man under 40 in good health. V is TRBV6-6 and J is TRBJ2-5; D may be TRBD1 or TRBD2 (5 bases each). Sequencing input: blood. The CDR3 nucleotides are TGTGCCAGCAGCCCGGGGCAGTTGCGGGAGACCCAGTACTTC. As protein: CASSPGQLRETQYF.